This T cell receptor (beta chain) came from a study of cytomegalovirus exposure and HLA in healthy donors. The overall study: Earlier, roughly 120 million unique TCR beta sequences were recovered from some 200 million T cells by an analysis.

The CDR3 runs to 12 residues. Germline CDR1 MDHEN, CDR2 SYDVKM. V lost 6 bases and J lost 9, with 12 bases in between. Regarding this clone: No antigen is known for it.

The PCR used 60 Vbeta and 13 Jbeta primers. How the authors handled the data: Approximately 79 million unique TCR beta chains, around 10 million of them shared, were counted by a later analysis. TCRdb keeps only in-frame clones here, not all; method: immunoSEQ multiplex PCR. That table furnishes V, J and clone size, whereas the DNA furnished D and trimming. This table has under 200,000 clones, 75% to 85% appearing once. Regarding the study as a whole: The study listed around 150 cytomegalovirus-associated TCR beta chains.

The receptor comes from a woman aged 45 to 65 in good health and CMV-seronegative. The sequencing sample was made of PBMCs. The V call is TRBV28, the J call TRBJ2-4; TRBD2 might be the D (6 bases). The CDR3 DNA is TGTGCCAGCAGGGAGGGAGCGGGCATTCAGTACTTC. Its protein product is CASREGAGIQYF.